The source of this T cell receptor (beta chain) is a study of T-cell reconstitution after alpha-beta-depleted transplantation in children. General study points: Where alpha-beta T cells came from about two months after transplant was reportedly several hundred expanded graft clones. Recipient T cells and thymic progenitors that survived gave rise to the high TCRbeta diversity observed at day 60 in some patients. The main origin of T-cell counts and diversity one year after transplant was newly produced T cells.

The germline CDR1 and CDR2 sequences are SGHRS and YFSETQ. Deletions cut 0 bases from V and 11 bases from J, with 18 bases between. CDR3 length: 15 amino acids. This clonotype was counted ten times or more. Its antigen remains unidentified. Preparation of the TCRbeta library used unique molecular identifiers. TCRdb analysed the PCR reads with MiXCR anew, one entry per CDR3 protein. Of around 5,000 distinct CDR3 sequences detected, roughly 24% appear once; the ten largest clones hold 36%. This specimen consisted of PBMCs, mostly from graft donor cells, obtained 60 days after TCRalphabeta/CD19-depleted stem cell transplant. The V gene is TRBV5-1, the J gene TRBJ2-1, with D perhaps given as TRBD1 or TRBD2 (5 bases each). The TCR sequence derives from a male patient between 2 and 15 years old who had a stem cell transplant for acute lymphoblastic leukemia, so the T cells may come from the graft donor. In DNA, the CDR3 is TGCGCCAGCAGCTTGGATTTGGCAGGGAGAAAACAGCAGTTCTTC. Translating it yields CASSLDLAGRKQQFF. Supplemented by reference TRBV5-1 and TRBJ2-1, the full variable domain reads KAGVTQTPRYLIKTRGQQVTLSCSPISGHRSVSWYQQTPGQGLQFLFEYFSETQRNKGNFPGRFSGRQFSNSRSEMNVSTLELGDSALYLCASSLDLAGRKQQFFGPGTRLTVL.